A selection of T cell receptor beta chains follows, all from one sample in a study of blood T cell repertoires in COVID-19. Clones were sequenced by immunoSEQ multiplex PCR, and TCRdb holds only the in-frame ones, with some missing. Among some 140,000 clones listed, approximately 81% were seen once. The sample consisted of peripheral blood. These receptors originate from a woman aged 55-70 years with active or convalescent COVID-19. The CDR3 runs from the conserved cysteine through the conserved F or W. D genes are given only for firm matches. A clone size is listed for some rows: how often the clone was seen (once, few, many), or a class if it is expanded.

TRBV28	TRBJ1-1	NA	NA	CASSLGRRLDTEAFF	TGTGCCAGCAGTTTAGGGCGTCGGCTGGACACTGAAGCTTTCTTT
TRBV2	TRBJ2-5	TRBD2	few	CASSEIAGKETQYF	TGTGCCAGCAGTGAAATAGCGGGGAAAGAGACCCAGTACTTC
TRBV10-3	TRBJ2-1	NA	NA	CAISESAGSGEQFF	TGTGCCATCAGTGAGTCTGCCGGTAGCGGTGAGCAGTTCTTC
TRBV5-4	TRBJ1-1	TRBD1	once	CASSLERGPEAFF	TGTGCCAGCAGCTTGGAGAGGGGGCCTGAAGCTTTCTTT
TRBV25-1	TRBJ1-5	NA	NA	CASSASGGSSQPQHF	TGTGCCAGCAGTGCTTCGGGCGGGTCAAGTCAGCCCCAGCATTTT
TRBV25-1	TRBJ2-3	NA	NA	CASSPFEGGTDTQYF	TGTGCCAGCAGCCCTTTTGAGGGGGGCACAGATACGCAGTATTTT
TRBV28	TRBJ1-1	NA	NA	CASRGGTTNTEAFF	TGTGCCAGCAGGGGGGGGACAACCAACACTGAAGCTTTCTTT
TRBV28	TRBJ2-7	TRBD1	NA	CASSFLGTGNYEQYF	TGTGCCAGCAGTTTCCTCGGGACAGGGAACTACGAGCAGTACTTC
TRBV6-5	TRBJ1-2	TRBD1	NA	CASQWDSLNGYTF	TGTGCCAGCCAATGGGACAGTCTTAATGGCTACACCTTC
TRBV6-5	TRBJ1-1	NA	NA	CASSYSGQMNTEAFF	TGTGCCAGCAGTTACTCGGGGCAGATGAACACTGAAGCTTTCTTT
TRBV5-1	TRBJ2-2	NA	few	CASSSSQSGTGELFF	TGCGCCAGCAGCTCCTCCCAGAGCGGGACCGGGGAGCTGTTTTTT
TRBV19	TRBJ2-2	TRBD1	NA	CASSPWDRGLTGELFF	TGTGCCAGTAGTCCCTGGGACAGGGGACTCACCGGGGAGCTGTTTTTT
TRBV11-1	TRBJ2-7	TRBD1	NA	CASSMSAGTGGYEQYF	TGTGCCAGCAGCATGTCGGCCGGGACAGGGGGCTACGAGCAGTACTTC
TRBV28	TRBJ1-2	NA	NA	CASSDWGLRGNYGYTF	TGTGCCAGCAGTGATTGGGGGCTCCGCGGGAACTATGGCTACACCTTC
TRBV19	TRBJ1-5	TRBD1	few	CASTPGTGMQPQHF	TGTGCCAGTACCCCGGGGACAGGGATGCAGCCCCAGCATTTT
TRBV5-4	TRBJ2-7	TRBD2	few	CASSFAGEASYEQYF	TGTGCCAGCAGCTTTGCGGGAGAGGCGTCCTACGAGCAGTACTTC
TRBV3-1/TRBV3-2	TRBJ2-1	TRBD2	NA	CASSQGLAGGPFF	TGTGCCAGCAGCCAAGGACTAGCGGGAGGCCCGTTCTTC
TRBV25-1	TRBJ1-6	TRBD1	NA	CASSEPRGPNSPLHF	TGTGCCAGCAGTGAACCCAGGGGGCCGAATTCACCCCTCCACTTT
TRBV7-2	TRBJ2-1	NA	NA	CASSFRTRAEQFF	TGTGCCAGCAGCTTCAGAACCAGAGCGGAGCAGTTCTTC
TRBV10-3	TRBJ1-1	TRBD1	NA	CATQGETEAFF	TGTGCCACGCAGGGGGAAACTGAAGCTTTCTTT
TRBV5-6	TRBJ2-7	TRBD1	NA	CASSSDRGLYEQYF	TGTGCCAGCAGTTCGGACAGGGGGTTGTACGAGCAGTACTTC
TRBV19	TRBJ1-2	TRBD1	NA	CASSSRDRLYGYTF	TGTGCCAGTAGTTCCCGGGACAGGCTCTATGGCTACACCTTC
TRBV28	TRBJ2-7	TRBD2	NA	CASRPRGSVSEQYF	TGTGCCAGCAGACCTCGCGGGAGTGTTTCCGAGCAGTACTTC
TRBV28	TRBJ1-1	NA	once	CASSLPGRSTEAFF	TGTGCCAGCAGCCTCCCGGGGAGGAGCACTGAAGCTTTCTTT
TRBV10-1	TRBJ1-6	TRBD1	NA	CASRPGQGNSPLHF	TGCGCCAGCAGGCCCGGACAGGGGAATTCACCCCTCCACTTT
TRBV7-9	TRBJ2-5	TRBD1	NA	CASSPTGVQETQYF	TGTGCCAGCAGCCCCACAGGGGTCCAAGAGACCCAGTACTTC
TRBV6-5	TRBJ2-7	NA	NA	CASRPGLAFGEQYF	TGTGCCAGCAGGCCGGGACTCGCTTTTGGCGAGCAGTACTTC
TRBV19	TRBJ1-1	NA	NA	CASSVTGSNTEAFF	TGTGCCAGTAGTGTAACAGGGTCGAACACTGAAGCTTTCTTT
TRBV19	TRBJ2-3	TRBD2	NA	CASTVAGSTDTQYF	TGTGCCAGTACGGTAGCGGGAAGTACAGATACGCAGTATTTT
TRBV2	TRBJ2-1	TRBD2	NA	CASSEKVAGVIEQFF	TGTGCCAGCAGTGAGAAGGTAGCGGGGGTGATTGAGCAGTTCTTC
TRBV4-1	TRBJ1-5	TRBD1	NA	CASSWDSYQPQHF	TGCGCCAGCAGCTGGGACAGTTATCAGCCCCAGCATTTT
TRBV5-6	TRBJ1-6	TRBD1	NA	CASSLGTANNSPLHF	TGTGCCAGCAGCCTAGGGACAGCCAATAATTCACCCCTCCACTTT
TRBV10-1	TRBJ2-1	TRBD2	NA	CASSAGTSGGVVFNEQFF	TGCGCCAGCAGCGCCGGGACTAGCGGGGGCGTGGTCTTTAATGAGCAGTTCTTC
TRBV28	TRBJ2-3	NA	once	CASRRLGRGIGDTQYF	TGTGCCAGCAGGAGACTGGGGCGTGGTATCGGAGATACGCAGTATTTT
TRBV4-3	TRBJ2-1	TRBD2	few	CASSQDLSSGRGYNEQFF	TGCGCCAGCAGCCAAGACCTCTCTAGCGGGAGGGGCTACAATGAGCAGTTCTTC
TRBV28	TRBJ1-2	NA	NA	CASSPLNYGYTF	TGTGCCAGCAGTCCCCTTAACTATGGCTACACCTTC
TRBV11-1	TRBJ2-3	TRBD2	NA	CASQRGVTDTQYF	TGTGCCAGCCAACGGGGGGTCACAGATACGCAGTATTTT